This T cell receptor (beta chain) is from a study of cytomegalovirus exposure and HLA in healthy donors. The PCR was carried out with 60 Vbeta primers and 13 Jbeta primers. The repertoire was sequenced with immunoSEQ multiplex PCR; TCRdb's copy has only in-frame clones and lacks some. The table records about 130,000 clones, approximately 61% of them present only once. This clone has more than one count but fewer than ten. Per germline, CDR1 MGHRA and CDR2 YSYEKL. The CDR3 length is 16 residues. The V and J ends lost 4 bases and 1 base, in that order; junction bases with no gene match: 5. The sequence was obtained from a human donor in good health. The V call is TRBV4-1, the J call TRBJ2-7; TRBD2 agrees at 12 bases. Sequences were obtained from PBMCs. Here the CDR3 reads CASSRILAGGSYEQYF. The CDR3, as DNA: TGCGCCAGCAGCCGGATCCTAGCGGGAGGGTCCTACGAGCAGTACTTC.